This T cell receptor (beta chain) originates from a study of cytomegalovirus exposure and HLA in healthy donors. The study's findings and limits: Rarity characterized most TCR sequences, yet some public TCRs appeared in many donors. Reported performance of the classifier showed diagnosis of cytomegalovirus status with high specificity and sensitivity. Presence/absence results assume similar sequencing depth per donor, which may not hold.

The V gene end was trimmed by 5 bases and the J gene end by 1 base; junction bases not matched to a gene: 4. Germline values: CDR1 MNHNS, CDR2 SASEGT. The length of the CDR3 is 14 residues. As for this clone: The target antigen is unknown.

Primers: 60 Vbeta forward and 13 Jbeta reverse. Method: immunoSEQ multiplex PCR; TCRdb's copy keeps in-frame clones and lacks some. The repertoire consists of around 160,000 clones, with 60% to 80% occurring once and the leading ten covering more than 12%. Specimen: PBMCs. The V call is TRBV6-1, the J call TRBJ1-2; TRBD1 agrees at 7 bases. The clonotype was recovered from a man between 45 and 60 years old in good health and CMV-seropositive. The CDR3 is CASSRGGSNYGYTF. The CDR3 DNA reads TGTGCCAGCAGTCGAGGGGGCAGTAACTATGGCTACACCTTC.